These 14 T cell receptor beta chains originate from one sample sequenced in a study of cytomegalovirus exposure and HLA in healthy donors. 60 Vbeta and 13 Jbeta primers were used in PCR. Sequencing was performed with immunoSEQ multiplex PCR; in TCRdb, only in-frame clones are kept and a portion is missing. The sample has some 210,000 clones, roughly four fifths seen once; the top ten hold over 2%. The specimen sequenced was PBMCs. The receptors here all came from a woman aged 30 to 39 in good health and CMV-seropositive.

The gene calls are TRBV5-4 and TRBJ2-7, with a possible D match to TRBD2 (7 bases). Germline-derived CDR1 and CDR2 are SGHNT and YYREEE (reference sequence). The CDR3 totals 15 residues. Deletions cut 5 bases from V and 1 base from J, with 16 bases between. The CDR3 reads CASSMGGGASYEQYF. CDR3 nucleotide sequence: TGTGCCAGCAGTATGGGAGGGGGGGCTTCCTACGAGCAGTACTTC.

This clone is a singleton in its sample. CDR3 sequence reads: CASSESWLQLEFF. The CDR3 DNA reads TGCGCCAGCAGTGAGTCTTGGCTTCAGTTGGAGTTCTTC. This rearrangement joins TRBV10-1 to TRBJ2-1; D not resolved. The germline V gene encodes CDR1 WNHNN and CDR2 SYGVQD (reference sequence). Trimming shortened V by 0 bases and J by 14 bases, and 14 bases separated the two germline ends. CDR3 length: 13 residues.

V gene TRBV28 combines with J gene TRBJ1-3; weak D call: TRBD1 (5 bases). The germline CDR1 and CDR2 sequences are MDHEN and SYDVKM. There are 15 residues in the CDR3. The germline V and J ends were trimmed by 4 bases and 1 base, with 11 bases remaining between them. CDR3 sequence (DNA): TGTGCCAGCAGTTCCGGGACTTATTCTGGAAACACCATATATTTT. This sequence encodes CASSSGTYSGNTIYF.

This clone has more than one count but fewer than ten. The DNA for the CDR3 is TGCAGTGCTAGTAGAGGGAACGAGCAGTACTTC. This codes for CSASRGNEQYF. The V gene is TRBV20-1, the J gene TRBJ2-7, with D perhaps matching TRBD2 (5 bases). V shed 3 bases and J shed 5 bases, with 8 bases lying between them. This CDR3 comprises 11 residues. Germline values: CDR1 DFQATT, CDR2 SNEGSKA (reference sequence).

This rearrangement joins TRBV5-6 to TRBJ1-4; 10 nucleotides line up with TRBD1. J gave up 8 bases and V 3 bases, and 10 bases lay outside the gene matches. The CDR3 length is 16 residues. The germline V gene encodes CDR1 SGHDT and CDR2 YYEEEE. CDR3 bases: TGTGCCAGCAGCTCCTACACCGGGACAGGGGACGAAAAACTGTTTTTT. This codes for CASSSYTGTGDEKLFF.

The rearrangement joins TRBV15 to TRBJ2-3; 9 bases agree with TRBD1. This CDR3 contains 16 residues. Germline V CDR1 and CDR2: LNHNV, YYDKDF (reference sequence). V dropped 1 base and J dropped 2; count of bases not matched to a gene: 4. CDR3 in DNA: TGTGCCACCAGCAGAGGCCGGGACAGGGCCACAGATACGCAGTATTTT. It translates to CATSRGRDRATDTQYF.

The chain links TRBV4-1 to TRBJ2-3, with 12 bases matching TRBD2. CDR1 is MGHRA and CDR2 is YSYEKL in the germline V gene. The junction had 12 bases not matched to a gene; V was cut back by 3 bases and J by 2 bases. CDR3 length: 19 residues. DNA of the CDR3: TGCGCCAGCAGCCAGGCAAGATCTAGCGGGGGGGCTTTCACAGATACGCAGTATTTT. It encodes CASSQARSSGGAFTDTQYF.

This chain connects TRBV18 to TRBJ1-2, with TRBD1 identical over 12 bases. With V trimmed by 5 bases and J by 7 bases, 11 bases remained unmatched. The CDR3 runs to 16 residues. Looked up from germline, CDR1 is KGHSH and CDR2 is LQKENI. CDR3 nucleotides: TGTGCCAGCTCAGCAGCACCGGGACAGGGGGCTTTTGGCTACACCTTC. It encodes CASSAAPGQGAFGYTF.

In its sample, this clone was seen a few times. The J gene is TRBJ1-6, the V gene TRBV28; maybe TRBD1 (5 bases). V shed 4 bases and J shed 6 bases, with 10 bases lying between them. In germline, CDR1 is MDHEN, CDR2 SYDVKM. The length of the CDR3 is 14 residues. The CDR3 nucleotides read TGTGCCAGCAGTTCTCCAGGGCTTAATTCACCCCTCCACTTT. This gives the protein CASSSPGLNSPLHF. Based on the CDR3 plus reference TRBV28 and TRBJ1-6, the full variable domain is DVKVTQSSRYLVKRTGEKVFLECVQDMDHENMFWYRQDPGLGLRLIYFSYDVKMKEKGDIPEGYSVSREKKERFSLILESASTNQTSMYLCASSSPGLNSPLHFGNGTRLTVT.

A few counts support this clone. This rearrangement joins TRBV2 to TRBJ2-7; no reliable D call. Deletions cut 5 bases from V and 3 bases from J, with 8 bases between. Germline CDR1 is SNHLY and CDR2 is FYNNEI. CDR3 length: 12 residues. In DNA form, the CDR3 reads TGTGCCAGCAGTTATTCGGGCTACGAGCAGTACTTC. Encoded protein: CASSYSGYEQYF.

This clone was recorded a few times. The rearrangement links TRBV7-7 to TRBJ2-1; no clear D gene. The length of the CDR3 is 13 residues. The germline V and J ends were trimmed by 3 bases and 4 bases, with 7 bases remaining between them. Germline-derived CDR1 and CDR2 are SSHAT and FNYEAQ (reference sequence). The CDR3 sequence: CASSFEPYNEQFF. DNA for the CDR3: TGTGCCAGCAGCTTTGAGCCTTACAATGAGCAGTTCTTC.

About this clone itself: Other DNA sequences within the sample encode an identical CDR3. The rearrangement links TRBV30 to TRBJ2-1; D remains ambiguous. Trimming pared 0 bases from V and 6 bases from J, leaving 6 bases between. The germline CDR1 and CDR2 sequences are GTSNPN and SVGIG (reference sequence). This CDR3 spans 12 amino acids. The CDR3 bases are TGTGCCTGGAGTGTACGCGGCAATGAGCAGTTCTTC. Protein: CAWSVRGNEQFF.

This chain connects TRBV6-1 to TRBJ1-2; 9 nucleotides agree with TRBD1. Looked up from germline, CDR1 is MNHNS and CDR2 is SASEGT. This CDR3 region has 14 residues. V shed 6 bases and J 13 bases; nucleotides not matched to a gene: 15. The CDR3 sequence is CASRADKGTGSITF. Written as DNA, the CDR3 is TGTGCCAGCAGAGCAGATAAAGGGACAGGGTCTATCACCTTC.

The chain uses TRBV7-8 and TRBJ1-2; tentative D call: TRBD1 (6 bases). The length of the CDR3 is 15 residues. From germline, CDR1 is SGHVS and CDR2 FQNEAQ. Trimming took off 1 base at V and 4 bases at J, with 13 bases between the two ends. The chain's CDR3 is CASSLVARGAYGYTF. The CDR3, as DNA: TGTGCCAGCAGCTTAGTGGCCAGGGGCGCCTATGGCTACACCTTC.